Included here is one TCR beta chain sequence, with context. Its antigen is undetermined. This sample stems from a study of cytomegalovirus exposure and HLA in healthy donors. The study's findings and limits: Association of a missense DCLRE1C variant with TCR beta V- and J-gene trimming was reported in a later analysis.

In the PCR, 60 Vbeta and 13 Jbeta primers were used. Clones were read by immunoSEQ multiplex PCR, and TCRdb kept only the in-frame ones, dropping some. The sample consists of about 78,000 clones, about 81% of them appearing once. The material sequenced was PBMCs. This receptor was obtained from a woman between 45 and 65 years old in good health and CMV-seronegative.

The CDR3 DNA follows: TGCAGCGTTATACAGGGCACCGGGCAGCCCCAGCATTTT. It yields the protein CSVIQGTGQPQHF. The rearrangement links TRBV29-1 to TRBJ1-5, with D tentatively TRBD1 (6 bases). The CDR3 consists of 13 residues. V lost 5 bases and J 7 bases, leaving 15 bases between the germline ends. The germline gives CDR1 SQVTM, CDR2 ANQGSEA.